This T cell receptor (beta chain) was captured in a study of cytomegalovirus exposure and HLA in healthy donors. Regarding the study as a whole: Across donors, sequencing depth was assumed by presence/absence analyses to be roughly uniform. Later analysis demonstrated an association between a missense DCLRE1C variant and TCR beta V- and J-gene trimming.

Germline CDR1 MGHDK, CDR2 SYGVNS. The CDR3 loop spans 14 amino acids. After removal of 6 bases from V and 3 bases from J, the junction contained 7 bases not matched to a gene. This clone was counted only a few times. What it recognizes is unknown. Both 60 Vbeta primers and 13 Jbeta primers went into the PCR. Per the study methods: In a later analysis, roughly 11 million of 75 million to 90 million unique beta chains occurred in at least two donors. Clones were sequenced by immunoSEQ multiplex PCR, and TCRdb holds only the in-frame ones, with some missing. V, J and clone size are those of that table, while D and trimming were read from the DNA. The profile shows about 170,000 clones, roughly 79% of them singletons.

The origin of this receptor is a woman younger than 35 in good health and CMV-seropositive. The genes are TRBV25-1 and TRBJ2-7, with 8 bases aligning to TRBD1. The sequenced sample was PBMCs. CDR3 coding DNA: TGTGCCAGCAGCCACGGACAGGGAAGCTACGAGCAGTACTTC. It encodes CASSHGQGSYEQYF.